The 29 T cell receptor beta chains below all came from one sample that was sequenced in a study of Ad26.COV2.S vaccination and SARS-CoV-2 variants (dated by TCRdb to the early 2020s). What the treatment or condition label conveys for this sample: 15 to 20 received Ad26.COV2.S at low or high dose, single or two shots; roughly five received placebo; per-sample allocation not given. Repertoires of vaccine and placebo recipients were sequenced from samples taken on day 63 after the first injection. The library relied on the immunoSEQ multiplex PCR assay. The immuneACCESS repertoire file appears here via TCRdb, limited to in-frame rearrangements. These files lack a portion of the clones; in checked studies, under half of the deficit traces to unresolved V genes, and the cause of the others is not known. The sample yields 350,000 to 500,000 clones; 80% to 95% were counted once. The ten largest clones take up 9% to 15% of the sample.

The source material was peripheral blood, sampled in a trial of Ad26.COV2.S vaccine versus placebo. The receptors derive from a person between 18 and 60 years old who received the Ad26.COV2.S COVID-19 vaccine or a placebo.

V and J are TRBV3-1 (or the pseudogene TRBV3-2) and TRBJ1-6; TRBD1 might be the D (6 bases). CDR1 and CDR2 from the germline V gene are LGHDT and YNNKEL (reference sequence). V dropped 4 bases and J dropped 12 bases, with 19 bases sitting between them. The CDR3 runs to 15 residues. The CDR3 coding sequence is TGTGCCAGCAGCCGATCTTCTGACAGGTTTAAACCCCTCCACTTT. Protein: CASSRSSDRFKPLHF.

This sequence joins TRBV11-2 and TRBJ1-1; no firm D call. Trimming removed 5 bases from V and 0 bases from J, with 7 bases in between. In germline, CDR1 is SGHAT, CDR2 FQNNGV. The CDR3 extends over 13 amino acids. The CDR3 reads CASSLQLNTEAFF. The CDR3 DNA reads TGTGCCAGCAGCCTACAGCTGAACACTGAAGCTTTCTTT. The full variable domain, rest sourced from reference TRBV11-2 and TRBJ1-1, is EAGVAQSPRYKIIEKRQSVAFWCNPISGHATLYWYQQILGQGPKLLIQFQNNGVVDDSQLPKDRFSAERLKGVDSTLKIQPAKLEDSAVYLCASSLQLNTEAFFGQGTRLTVV.

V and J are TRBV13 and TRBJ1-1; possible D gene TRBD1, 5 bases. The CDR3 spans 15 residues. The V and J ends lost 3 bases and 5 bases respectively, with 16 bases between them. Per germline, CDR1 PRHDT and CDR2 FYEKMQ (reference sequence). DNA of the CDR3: TGTGCCAGCAGCTTCCTGTTGGCTGGGGGGACTGAAGCTTTCTTT. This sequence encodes CASSFLLAGGTEAFF.

Here the CDR3 reads CASSQDGQGWYNEQFF. CDR3 in DNA: TGCGCCAGCAGCCAAGATGGGCAGGGTTGGTACAATGAGCAGTTCTTC. The chain joins TRBV4-3 to TRBJ2-1, with D possibly matching TRBD1 (5 bases). CDR1 LGHNA and CDR2 YSLEER come from the germline V gene. Trimming removed 0 bases at V and 4 bases at J, with 13 bases between. The CDR3 runs to 16 residues.

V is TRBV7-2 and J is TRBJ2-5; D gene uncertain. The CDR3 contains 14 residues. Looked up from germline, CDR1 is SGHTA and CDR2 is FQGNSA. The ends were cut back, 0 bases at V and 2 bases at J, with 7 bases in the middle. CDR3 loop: CASSLAFRQETQYF. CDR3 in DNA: TGTGCCAGCAGCTTAGCCTTTCGTCAAGAGACCCAGTACTTC.

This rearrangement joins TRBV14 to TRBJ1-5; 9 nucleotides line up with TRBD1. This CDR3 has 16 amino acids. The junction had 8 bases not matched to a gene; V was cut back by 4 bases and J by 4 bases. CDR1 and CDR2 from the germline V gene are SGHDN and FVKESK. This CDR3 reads CASSRSGTGWNQPQHF. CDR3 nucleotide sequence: TGTGCCAGCAGCCGATCAGGGACAGGGTGGAATCAGCCCCAGCATTTT.

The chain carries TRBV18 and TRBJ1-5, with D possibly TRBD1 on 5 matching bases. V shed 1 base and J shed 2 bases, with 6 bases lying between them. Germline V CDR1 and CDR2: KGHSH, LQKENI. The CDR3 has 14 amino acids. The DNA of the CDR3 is TGTGCCAGCTCACCACGGGGGGGCAATCAGCCCCAGCATTTT. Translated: CASSPRGGNQPQHF.

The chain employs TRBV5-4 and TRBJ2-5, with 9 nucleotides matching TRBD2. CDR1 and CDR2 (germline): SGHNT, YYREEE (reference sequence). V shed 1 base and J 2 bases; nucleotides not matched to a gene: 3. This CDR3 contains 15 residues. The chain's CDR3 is CASSLSSGMQETQYF. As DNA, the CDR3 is TGTGCCAGCAGCTTGTCTAGCGGGATGCAAGAGACCCAGTACTTC.

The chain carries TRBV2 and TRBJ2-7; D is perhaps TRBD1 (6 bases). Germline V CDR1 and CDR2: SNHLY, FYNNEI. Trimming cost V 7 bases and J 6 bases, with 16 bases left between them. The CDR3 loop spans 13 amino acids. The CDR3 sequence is CASIPAGALEQYF. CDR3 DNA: TGTGCCAGCATCCCGGCAGGGGCCCTCGAGCAGTACTTC.

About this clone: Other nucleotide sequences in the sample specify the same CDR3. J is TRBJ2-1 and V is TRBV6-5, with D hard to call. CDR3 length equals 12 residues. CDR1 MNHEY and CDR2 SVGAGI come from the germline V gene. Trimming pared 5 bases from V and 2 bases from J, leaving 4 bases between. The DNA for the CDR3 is TGTGCCAGCAGTCGAGCCTACAATGAGCAGTTCTTC. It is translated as CASSRAYNEQFF.

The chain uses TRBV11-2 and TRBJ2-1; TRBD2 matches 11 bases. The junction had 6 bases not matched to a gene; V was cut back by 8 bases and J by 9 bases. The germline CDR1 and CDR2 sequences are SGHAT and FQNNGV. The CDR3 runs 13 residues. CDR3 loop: CASVGTSGLEQFF. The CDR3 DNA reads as TGTGCCAGCGTGGGGACTAGCGGTCTTGAGCAGTTCTTC. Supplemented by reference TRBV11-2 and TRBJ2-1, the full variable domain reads EAGVAQSPRYKIIEKRQSVAFWCNPISGHATLYWYQQILGQGPKLLIQFQNNGVVDDSQLPKDRFSAERLKGVDSTLKIQPAKLEDSAVYLCASVGTSGLEQFFGPGTRLTVL.

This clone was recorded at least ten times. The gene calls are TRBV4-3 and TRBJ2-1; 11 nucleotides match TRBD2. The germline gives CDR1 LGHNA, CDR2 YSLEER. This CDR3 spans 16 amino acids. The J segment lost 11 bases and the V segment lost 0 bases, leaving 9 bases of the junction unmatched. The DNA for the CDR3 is TGCGCCAGCAGCCAAGATCTAGCGGGAGGTCCTTCCAAGCAGTTCTTC. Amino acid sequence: CASSQDLAGGPSKQFF.

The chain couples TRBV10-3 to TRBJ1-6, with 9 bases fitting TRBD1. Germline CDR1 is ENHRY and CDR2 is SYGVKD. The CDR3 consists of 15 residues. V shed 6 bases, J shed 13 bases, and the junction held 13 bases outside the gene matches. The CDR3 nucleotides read TGTGCCATCAGCACGACTGGACAGGGGAACGATCCCCTCCACTTT. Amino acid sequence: CAISTTGQGNDPLHF.

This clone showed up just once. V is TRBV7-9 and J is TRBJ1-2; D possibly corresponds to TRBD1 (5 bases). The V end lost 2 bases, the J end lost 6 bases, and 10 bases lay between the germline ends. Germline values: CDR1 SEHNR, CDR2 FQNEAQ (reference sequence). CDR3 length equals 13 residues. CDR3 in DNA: TGTGCCAGCAGCTTAAGGGGATACCATGGCTACACCTTC. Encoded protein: CASSLRGYHGYTF.

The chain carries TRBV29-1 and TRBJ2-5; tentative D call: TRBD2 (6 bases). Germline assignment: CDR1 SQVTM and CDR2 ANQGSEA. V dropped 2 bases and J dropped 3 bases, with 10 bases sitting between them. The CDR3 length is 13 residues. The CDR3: CSVEYSGEETQYF. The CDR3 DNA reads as TGCAGCGTTGAATATAGCGGAGAAGAGACCCAGTACTTC.

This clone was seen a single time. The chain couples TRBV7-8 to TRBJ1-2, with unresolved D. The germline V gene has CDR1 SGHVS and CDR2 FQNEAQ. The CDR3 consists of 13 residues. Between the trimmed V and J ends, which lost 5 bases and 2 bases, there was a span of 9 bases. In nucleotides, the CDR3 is TGTGCCAGCAGCGTAACCGGGAACTATGGCTACACCTTC. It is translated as CASSVTGNYGYTF.

CDR3 residues: CASGEGLDTQYF. The CDR3 DNA sequence: TGTGCCAGCGGGGAGGGCCTCGATACGCAGTATTTT. The V and J genes are TRBV7-9 and TRBJ2-3, with 7 bases lining up with TRBD2. With V trimmed by 8 bases and J by 6 bases, 5 bases remained unmatched. Germline V gene data show CDR1 as SEHNR and CDR2 as FQNEAQ (reference sequence). The length of the CDR3 is 12 residues.

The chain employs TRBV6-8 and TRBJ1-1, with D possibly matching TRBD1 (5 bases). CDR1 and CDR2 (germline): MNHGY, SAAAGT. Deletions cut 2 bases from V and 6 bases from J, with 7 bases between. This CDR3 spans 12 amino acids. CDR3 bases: TGTGCCAGCAGTTACCAAGGGGCTGAAGCTTTCTTT. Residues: CASSYQGAEAFF.

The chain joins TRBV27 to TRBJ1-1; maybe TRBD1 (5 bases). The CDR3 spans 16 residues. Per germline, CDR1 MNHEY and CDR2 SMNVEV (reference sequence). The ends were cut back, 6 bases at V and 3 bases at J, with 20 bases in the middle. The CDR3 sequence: CASRAGTPEVDTEAFF. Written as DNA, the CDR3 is TGTGCCAGCAGGGCCGGGACTCCAGAAGTTGACACTGAAGCTTTCTTT.

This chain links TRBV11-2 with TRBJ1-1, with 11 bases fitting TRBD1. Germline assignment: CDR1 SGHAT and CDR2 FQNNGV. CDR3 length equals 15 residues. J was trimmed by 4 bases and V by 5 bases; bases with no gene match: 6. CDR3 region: CASSPSGTGGTEAFF. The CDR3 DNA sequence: TGTGCCAGCAGCCCCTCCGGGACAGGGGGCACTGAAGCTTTCTTT.

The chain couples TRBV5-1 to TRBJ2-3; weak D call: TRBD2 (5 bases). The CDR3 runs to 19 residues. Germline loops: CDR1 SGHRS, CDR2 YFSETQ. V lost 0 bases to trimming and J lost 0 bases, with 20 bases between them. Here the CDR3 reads CASSLAERSSRTSTDTQYF. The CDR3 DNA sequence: TGCGCCAGCAGCTTGGCCGAACGTTCTAGCAGAACTAGCACAGATACGCAGTATTTT.

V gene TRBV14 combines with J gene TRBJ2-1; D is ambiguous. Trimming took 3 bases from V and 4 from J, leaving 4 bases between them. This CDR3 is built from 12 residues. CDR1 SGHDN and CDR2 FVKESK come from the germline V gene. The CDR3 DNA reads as TGTGCCAGCAGCCACGGATACAATGAGCAGTTCTTC. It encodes CASSHGYNEQFF.

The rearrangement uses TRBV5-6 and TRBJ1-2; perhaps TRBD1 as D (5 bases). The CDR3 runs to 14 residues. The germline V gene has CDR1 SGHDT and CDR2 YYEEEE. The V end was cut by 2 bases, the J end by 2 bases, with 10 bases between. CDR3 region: CASSLVRQNYGYTF. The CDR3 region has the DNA TGTGCCAGCAGCTTAGTTCGACAGAACTATGGCTACACCTTC.

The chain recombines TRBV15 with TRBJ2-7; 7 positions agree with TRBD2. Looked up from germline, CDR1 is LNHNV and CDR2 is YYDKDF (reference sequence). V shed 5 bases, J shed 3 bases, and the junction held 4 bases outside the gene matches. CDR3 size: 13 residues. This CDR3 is CATSGRENYEQYF. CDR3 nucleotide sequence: TGTGCCACCAGCGGGAGGGAGAACTACGAGCAGTACTTC. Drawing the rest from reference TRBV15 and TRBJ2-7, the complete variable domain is DAMVIQNPRYQVTQFGKPVTLSCSQTLNHNVMYWYQQKSSQAPKLLFHYYDKDFNNEADTPDNFQSRRPNTSFCFLDIRSPGLGDTAMYLCATSGRENYEQYFGPGTRLTVT.

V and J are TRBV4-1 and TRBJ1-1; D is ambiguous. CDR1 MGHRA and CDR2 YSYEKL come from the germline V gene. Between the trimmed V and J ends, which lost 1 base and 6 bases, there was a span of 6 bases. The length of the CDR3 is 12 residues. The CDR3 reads CASSQGGAEAFF. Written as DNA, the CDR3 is TGCGCCAGCAGCCAAGGGGGTGCTGAAGCTTTCTTT.

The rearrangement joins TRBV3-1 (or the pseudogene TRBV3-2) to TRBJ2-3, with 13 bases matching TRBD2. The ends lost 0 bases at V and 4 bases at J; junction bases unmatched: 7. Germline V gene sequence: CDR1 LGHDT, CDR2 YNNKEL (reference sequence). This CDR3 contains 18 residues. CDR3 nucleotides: TGTGCCAGCAGCCAAGACGGCGGGACTAGCGGGATCCCAGATACGCAGTATTTT. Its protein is CASSQDGGTSGIPDTQYF.

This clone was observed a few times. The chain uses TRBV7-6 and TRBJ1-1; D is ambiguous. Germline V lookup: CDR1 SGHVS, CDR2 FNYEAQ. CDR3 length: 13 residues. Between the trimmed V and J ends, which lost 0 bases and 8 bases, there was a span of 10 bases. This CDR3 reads CASSLAAQAEAFF. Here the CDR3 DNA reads TGTGCCAGCAGCTTAGCAGCCCAGGCCGAAGCTTTCTTT.

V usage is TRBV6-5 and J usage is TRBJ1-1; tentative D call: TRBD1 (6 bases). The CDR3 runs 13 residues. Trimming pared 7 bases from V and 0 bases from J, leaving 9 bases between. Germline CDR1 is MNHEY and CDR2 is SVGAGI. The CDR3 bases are TGTGCCAGCACCCGGACAGTGAACACTGAAGCTTTCTTT. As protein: CASTRTVNTEAFF.

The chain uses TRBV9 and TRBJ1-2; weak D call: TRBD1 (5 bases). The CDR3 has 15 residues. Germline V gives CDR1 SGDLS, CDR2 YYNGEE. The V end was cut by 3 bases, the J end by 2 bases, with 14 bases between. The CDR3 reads CASSAQLTENYGYTF. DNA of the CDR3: TGTGCCAGCAGCGCGCAACTGACAGAGAACTATGGCTACACCTTC.